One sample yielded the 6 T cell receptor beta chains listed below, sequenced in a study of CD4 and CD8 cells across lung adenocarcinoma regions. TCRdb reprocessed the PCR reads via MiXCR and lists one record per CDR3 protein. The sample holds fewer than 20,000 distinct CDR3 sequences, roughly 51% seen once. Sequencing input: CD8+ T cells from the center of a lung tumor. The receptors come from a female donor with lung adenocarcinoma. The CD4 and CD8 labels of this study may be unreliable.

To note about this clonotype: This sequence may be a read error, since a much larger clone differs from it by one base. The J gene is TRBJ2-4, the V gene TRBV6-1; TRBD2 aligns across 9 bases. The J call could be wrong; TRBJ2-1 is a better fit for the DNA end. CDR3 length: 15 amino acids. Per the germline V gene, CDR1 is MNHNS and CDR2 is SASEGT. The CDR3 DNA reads TGTGCCAGCAGTGAAGCTAGCGGGAGTGGCTACGAGCAGTTCTTC. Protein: CASSEASGSGYEQFF.

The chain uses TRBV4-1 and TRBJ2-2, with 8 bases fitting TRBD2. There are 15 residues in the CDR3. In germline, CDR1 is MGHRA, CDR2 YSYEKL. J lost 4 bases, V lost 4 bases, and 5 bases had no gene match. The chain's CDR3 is CASSPGLVGTGELFF. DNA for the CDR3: TGCGCCAGCAGCCCGGGACTAGTAGGCACCGGGGAGCTGTTTTTT.

CDR3 DNA sequence: TGTGCCAGCAGTTACTCGCCCCCGGGACAGGGAAGCAATCAGCCCCAGCATTTT. Protein product: CASSYSPPGQGSNQPQHF. V and J are TRBV6-5 and TRBJ1-5; TRBD1 matches 9 bases. Looked up from germline, CDR1 is MNHEY and CDR2 is SVGAGI. The CDR3 totals 18 residues. The ends lost 0 bases at V and 1 base at J; junction bases unmatched: 7.

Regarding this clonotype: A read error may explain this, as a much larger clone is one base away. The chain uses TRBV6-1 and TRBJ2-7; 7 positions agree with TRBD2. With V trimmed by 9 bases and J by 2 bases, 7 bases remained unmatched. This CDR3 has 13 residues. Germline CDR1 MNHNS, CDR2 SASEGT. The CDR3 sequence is CASIRAGAYEQYF. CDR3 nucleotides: TGTGCCAGTATCAGGGCGGGGGCCTACGAGCAGTACTTC.

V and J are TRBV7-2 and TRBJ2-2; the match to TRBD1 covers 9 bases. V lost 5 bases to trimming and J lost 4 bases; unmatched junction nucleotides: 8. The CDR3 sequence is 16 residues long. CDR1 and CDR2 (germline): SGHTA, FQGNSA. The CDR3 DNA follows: TGTGCCAGCAGCATGTACAGGGGGCTGGGCACCGGGGAGCTGTTTTTT. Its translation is CASSMYRGLGTGELFF.

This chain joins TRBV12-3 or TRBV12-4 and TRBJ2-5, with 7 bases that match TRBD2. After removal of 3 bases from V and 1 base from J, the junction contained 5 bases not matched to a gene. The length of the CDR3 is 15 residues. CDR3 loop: CASSFEGRAQETQYF. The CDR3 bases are TGTGCCAGCAGTTTTGAAGGGAGGGCCCAAGAGACCCAGTACTTC.